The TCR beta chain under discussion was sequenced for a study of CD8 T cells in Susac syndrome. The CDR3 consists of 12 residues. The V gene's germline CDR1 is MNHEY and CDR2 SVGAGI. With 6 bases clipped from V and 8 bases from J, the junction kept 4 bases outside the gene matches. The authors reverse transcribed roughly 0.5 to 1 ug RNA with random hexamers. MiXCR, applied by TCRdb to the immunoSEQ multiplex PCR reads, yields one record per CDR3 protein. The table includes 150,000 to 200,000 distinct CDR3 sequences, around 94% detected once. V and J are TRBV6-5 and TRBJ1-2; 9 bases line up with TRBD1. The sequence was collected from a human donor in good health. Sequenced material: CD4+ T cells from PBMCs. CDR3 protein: CASSHRGHGYTF. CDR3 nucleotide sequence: TGTGCCAGCAGCCACAGGGGGCACGGCTACACCTTC.